Listed here are 24 T cell receptor beta chains from one sample, sequenced in a study of T cells after yellow fever vaccination. TCRdb used MiXCR to reprocess the 5' RACE reads, holding one entry per CDR3 protein. The data show approximately 170,000 distinct CDR3 sequences, 11% seen once. The sequencing here drew on CD8+ T cells sorted from PBMCs, taken 15 days after the yellow fever booster vaccination. These receptors came from a man between 18 and 35 years old who received the YFV17D yellow fever vaccine.

The rearrangement links TRBV9 to TRBJ2-7; 11 bases map to TRBD2. The V and J ends lost 3 bases and 6 bases, in that order; junction bases with no gene match: 2. The CDR3 is 13 amino acids. Germline values: CDR1 SGDLS, CDR2 YYNGEE. The CDR3 loop is CASSAGTSGEQYV. In DNA, the CDR3 is TGTGCCAGCAGCGCCGGGACTAGCGGCGAGCAGTACGTC.

This clonotype was counted many times. The J gene is TRBJ2-5, the V gene TRBV6-1; D gene unclear. The CDR3 length is 12 residues. V lost 0 bases to trimming and J lost 4 bases, with 3 bases between them. Germline V gives CDR1 MNHNS, CDR2 SASEGT. The CDR3 region is CASSEALETQYF. CDR3 sequence (DNA): TGTGCCAGCAGTGAAGCTTTAGAGACCCAGTACTTC.

The sample holds a few counts of this clonotype. The V gene is TRBV5-5, the J gene TRBJ1-1; no clear D. The CDR3 consists of 13 residues. Germline-derived CDR1 and CDR2 are SGHKS and YYEKEE (reference sequence). V was shortened by 0 bases and J by 5 bases, with 8 bases between the two germline ends. The CDR3 nucleotides read TGTGCCAGCAGCTTGGATTTGCAAACTGAAGCTTTCTTT. This sequence encodes CASSLDLQTEAFF.

This clonotype has only a few counts. The genes are TRBV4-1 and TRBJ2-3; D is unclear. CDR1 MGHRA and CDR2 YSYEKL come from the germline V gene. The germline V and J ends were trimmed by 0 bases and 5 bases, with 9 bases remaining between them. This CDR3 is built from 14 residues. In nucleotides, the CDR3 is TGCGCCAGCAGCCAAGATACTCCGGGAGATACGCAGTATTTT. It codes for CASSQDTPGDTQYF.

The chain recombines TRBV7-2 with TRBJ2-3; D not resolved. CDR3 length equals 14 residues. Germline V gives CDR1 SGHTA, CDR2 FQGNSA. V lost 5 bases to trimming and J lost 11 bases, with 20 bases between them. The CDR3 loop reads CASSPSSPRNGQYF. The CDR3 bases are TGTGCCAGCAGCCCCTCCTCTCCCCGGAATGGGCAGTATTTT.

J is TRBJ2-5 and V is TRBV29-1; D ambiguous. Germline V gives CDR1 SQVTM, CDR2 ANQGSEA. The CDR3 extends over 12 amino acids. CDR3 residues: CAVSESGETQYF. CDR3 nucleotides: TGCGCCGTCAGTGAGTCTGGTGAGACCCAGTACTTC. Based on the CDR3 plus reference TRBV29-1 and TRBJ2-5, the full variable domain is SAVISQKPSRDICQRGTSLTIQCQVDSQVTMMFWYRQQPGQSLTLIATANQGSEATYESGFVIDKFPISRPNLTFSTLTVSNMSPEDSSIYLCAVSESGETQYFGPGTRLLVL.

This chain connects TRBV4-1 to TRBJ2-7; no reliable D call. The V gene lost 1 base and the J gene lost 4 bases, with 11 bases spanning the gap. The germline V gene encodes CDR1 MGHRA and CDR2 YSYEKL. The CDR3 sequence is 14 residues long. The CDR3 DNA is TGCGCCAGCAGCCAAGGGGCCAGCACGTACGAGCAGTACTTC. Translation gives CASSQGASTYEQYF.

The CDR3 loop reads CASSFSTHTEAFF. CDR3 bases: TGTGCCAGCAGTTTTTCCACGCACACTGAAGCTTTCTTT. The chain recombines TRBV28 with TRBJ1-1; D unclear. The V end was cut by 3 bases, the J end by 3 bases, with 8 bases between. Germline CDR1 is MDHEN and CDR2 is SYDVKM. The CDR3 runs 13 residues.

The J gene is TRBJ2-1, the V gene TRBV29-1; 8 positions match TRBD1. After removal of 2 bases from V and 5 bases from J, the junction contained 11 bases not matched to a gene. CDR1 is SQVTM and CDR2 is ANQGSEA in the germline V gene. The CDR3 consists of 16 residues. The CDR3 DNA is TGCAGCGTTGAACTCGGGACGGGACAGGTAGACAATGAGCAGTTCTTC. Protein sequence: CSVELGTGQVDNEQFF.

The chain couples TRBV28 to TRBJ1-2, with D uncertain. Per the germline V gene, CDR1 is MDHEN and CDR2 is SYDVKM. V gave up 5 bases and J gave up 6 bases, with 10 bases separating them. The CDR3 sequence is 12 residues long. CDR3 nucleotides: TGTGCCAGCAGTCCCGATAATAATGGCTACACCTTC. Translating it yields CASSPDNNGYTF.

This clonotype has at least ten counts. The rearrangement links TRBV5-1 to TRBJ2-4, with D perhaps matching TRBD1 (5 bases). With 4 bases removed from V and 6 bases from J, the gap between germline ends came to 23 bases. This CDR3 spans 17 amino acids. Germline CDR1 and CDR2: SGHRS and YFSETQ. This chain's CDR3 is CASSGLNSREGGNIQYF. CDR3 DNA sequence: TGCGCCAGCAGCGGTTTAAACTCCAGGGAAGGTGGAAACATTCAGTACTTC.

The CDR3 DNA sequence: TGTGCCAGCAATATGGTTTCCGGGGAGCTGTTTTTT. Translation: CASNMVSGELFF. The V and J genes are TRBV6-6 and TRBJ2-2; D is unclear. V was pared by 7 bases and J by 6 bases, with 9 bases between. The CDR3 runs to 12 residues. Germline V gives CDR1 MNHNY, CDR2 SVGAGI (reference sequence).

This rearrangement joins TRBV6-1 to TRBJ2-7, with D possibly matching TRBD2 (6 bases). Trimming took off 0 bases at V and 1 base at J, with 16 bases between the two ends. Germline V gives CDR1 MNHNS, CDR2 SASEGT. The CDR3 is 17 residues long. CDR3 sequence (DNA): TGTGCCAGCAGTGAAGCAGGGTTTAGCGGCGGGTCCTACGAGCAGTACTTC. Translation: CASSEAGFSGGSYEQYF.

This chain joins TRBV10-3 and TRBJ1-1, with TRBD1 matching 7 bases. There are 16 residues in the CDR3. Germline values: CDR1 ENHRY, CDR2 SYGVKD. Trimming at V came to 3 bases and at J to 5 bases, leaving 12 bases not matched to a gene. This CDR3 reads CAISDPGRDRGTEAFF. As DNA, the CDR3 is TGTGCCATCAGTGACCCAGGCCGGGACAGAGGGACTGAAGCTTTCTTT.

This clonotype came up a few times. The chain joins TRBV4-1 to TRBJ2-7; no clear D. The germline V gene has CDR1 MGHRA and CDR2 YSYEKL. The CDR3 consists of 15 residues. Trimming removed 1 base from V and 3 bases from J, with 13 bases in between. The CDR3 sequence: CASSQGAGSFYEQYF. The CDR3 DNA is TGCGCCAGCAGCCAAGGGGCAGGCAGTTTCTACGAGCAGTACTTC.

This clonotype was observed a handful of times. At one end, the junction sequence differs from germline, possibly due to a read error. The chain is built from TRBV6-5 and TRBJ2-2; perhaps TRBD1 as D (6 bases). CDR1 is MNHEY and CDR2 is SVGAGI in the germline V gene. This CDR3 has 16 amino acids. The CDR3 protein is CASSFLGQPNTGELFF. The CDR3 DNA reads TGTGCCAGCAGTTTTTTGGGACAACCGAATACCGGGGAGCTGTTTTTT.

This clonotype was detected only a few times. The V and J genes are TRBV4-3 and TRBJ2-3; 7 nucleotides align to TRBD2. The germline V gene encodes CDR1 LGHNA and CDR2 YSLEER. CDR3 length equals 15 residues. Trimming took 7 bases from V and 3 from J; bases not matched to a gene: 10. For the CDR3, the DNA is TGCGCCAGCACTGAAGCGGGGAAGGGGACAGATACGCAGTATTTT. Encoded protein: CASTEAGKGTDTQYF.

The gene calls are TRBV5-1 and TRBJ1-1; D may be TRBD1 (6 bases). Trimming cost V 3 bases and J 8 bases, with 17 bases left between them. The CDR3 is 14 amino acids. Looked up from germline, CDR1 is SGHRS and CDR2 is YFSETQ. CDR3 protein: CASSSRGGGKEAFF. CDR3 bases: TGCGCCAGCAGCTCCCGGGGAGGGGGAAAGGAAGCTTTCTTT. Combining the CDR3 with reference TRBV5-1 and TRBJ1-1 gives the whole variable domain KAGVTQTPRYLIKTRGQQVTLSCSPISGHRSVSWYQQTPGQGLQFLFEYFSETQRNKGNFPGRFSGRQFSNSRSEMNVSTLELGDSALYLCASSSRGGGKEAFFGQGTRLTVV.

This clonotype was detected a few times. The rearrangement joins TRBV10-3 to TRBJ2-7; 9 bases match TRBD1. Germline assignment: CDR1 ENHRY and CDR2 SYGVKD. V was pared by 5 bases and J by 0 bases, with 5 bases of the junction left unmatched. The CDR3 sequence is 15 residues long. CDR3 loop: CAISPDRGSSYEQYV. In nucleotides, the CDR3 is TGTGCCATCAGTCCGGACAGGGGAAGCTCCTACGAGCAGTACGTC.

This clonotype was observed a few times. The V and J genes are TRBV6-2 or TRBV6-3 and TRBJ2-1, with unresolved D. The V end was cut by 5 bases, the J end by 4 bases, with 18 bases between. In germline, CDR1 is MNHEY, CDR2 SVGEGT. There are 16 residues in the CDR3. CDR3 nucleotides: TGTGCCAGCAGTCACCGGGCGATGGAAGGGTACAATGAGCAGTTCTTC. Translation: CASSHRAMEGYNEQFF.

The chain is built from TRBV11-2 and TRBJ2-6; 9 nucleotides align to TRBD1. This CDR3 comprises 16 residues. The V gene end was trimmed by 7 bases and the J gene end by 2 bases; junction bases not matched to a gene: 6. Germline V CDR1 and CDR2: SGHAT, FQNNGV. This CDR3 reads CASNGQGIPGANVLTF. The CDR3 DNA reads TGTGCCAGCAACGGACAGGGGATACCTGGGGCCAACGTCCTGACTTTC.

There are a few counts of this clonotype. The chain joins TRBV4-2 to TRBJ2-5; D perhaps matches TRBD1 (6 bases). Trimming pared 4 bases from V and 3 bases from J, leaving 21 bases between. The CDR3 covers 17 residues. Per germline, CDR1 LGHNA and CDR2 YNFKEQ. CDR3 loop: CASSPGERYLGEETQYF. Here the CDR3 DNA reads TGTGCCAGCAGCCCAGGGGAGCGCTACCTCGGAGAAGAGACCCAGTACTTC.

This clonotype came up a few times. The V call is TRBV12-3 or TRBV12-4, the J call TRBJ1-1; D remains unclear. The CDR3 has 14 residues. Trimming shortened V by 10 bases and J by 5 bases, and 20 bases separated the two germline ends. The CDR3 sequence: CATLQTHRPTEAFF. CDR3 bases: TGTGCCACCCTTCAGACACACCGGCCAACTGAAGCTTTCTTT.

In this sample, this clonotype turned up a few times. The chain couples TRBV3-1 to TRBJ2-3; D might be TRBD2 (6 bases). V was pared by 6 bases and J by 4 bases, with 14 bases between. This CDR3 contains 14 residues. Germline CDR1 reads LGHDT; CDR2 reads YNNKEL (reference sequence). The CDR3: CASRPQWEADTQYF. The CDR3 DNA reads as TGTGCCAGCAGGCCCCAGTGGGAGGCAGATACGCAGTATTTT.